This T cell receptor (beta chain) was sequenced in a study of T-cell memory formation after mild COVID-19. Study-wide findings and caveats: The appearance of some responding clones in pre-infection memory suggested that cross-reactive memory joined. Contracting CD4+ clones were located mainly in CM and EM, and CD8+ clones in EMRA.

As for this clonotype: Antigen unknown.

This CDR3 contains 17 residues. J gave up 2 bases and V 2 bases, and 6 bases lay outside the gene matches. CDR1 is KGHDR, CDR2 SFDVKD, per germline. TCRdb ran MiXCR on the 5' RACE reads and lists one entry per CDR3 protein. The sample has around 200,000 distinct CDR3 sequences, around 30% seen once; the top ten hold over 9.5%. The receptor was isolated from an adult woman who had mild COVID-19 (a few samples of this study predate the infection). Cell type and time point are not known. The specimen was PBMCs or a T cell subset sorted from them (not recorded which). The V and J genes are TRBV24-1 and TRBJ2-1; TRBD1 matches 9 bases. The CDR3 here is CATSDSPGTGTYNEQFF. The CDR3, as DNA: TGTGCCACCAGTGATTCACCCGGGACAGGGACCTACAATGAGCAGTTCTTC.